This T cell receptor (beta chain) appears in the sequencing data of a study of cytomegalovirus exposure and HLA in healthy donors. Study results and caveats: Per a prior analysis, the majority of TCR beta V segments were productive roughly 90% or roughly 30% of the time. A likely sequencing artifact accounted for one observed cluster of highly shared sequence variants. An analysis was carried out at a later point. It showed that HLA-associated TCR beta chains were more clonally expanded than equally common non-associated chains. Reports indicated that the classifier achieved high specificity and sensitivity in diagnosing cytomegalovirus status.

Primers included in the PCR were 60 Vbeta and 13 Jbeta primers. Method: immunoSEQ multiplex PCR; TCRdb's copy keeps in-frame clones and lacks some. The sample comprises 140,000 or so clones, approximately 78% of which are singletons, and around 4.5% rests with the top ten. A remark on this clone: Its antigen remains unknown.

Looked up from germline, CDR1 is SGHAT and CDR2 is FQNNGV. The V end lost 5 bases, the J end lost 4 bases, and 14 bases lay between the germline ends. The CDR3 length is 14 residues. The rearrangement uses TRBV11-2 and TRBJ1-2; tentatively, D is TRBD1 (6 bases). The TCR was taken from a middle-aged woman in good health and CMV-seropositive. Sequencing used PBMCs. CDR3 DNA sequence: TGTGCCAGCAGCGCGGCGGGGGGCCGCTATGGCTACACCTTC. Translated, it gives CASSAAGGRYGYTF.